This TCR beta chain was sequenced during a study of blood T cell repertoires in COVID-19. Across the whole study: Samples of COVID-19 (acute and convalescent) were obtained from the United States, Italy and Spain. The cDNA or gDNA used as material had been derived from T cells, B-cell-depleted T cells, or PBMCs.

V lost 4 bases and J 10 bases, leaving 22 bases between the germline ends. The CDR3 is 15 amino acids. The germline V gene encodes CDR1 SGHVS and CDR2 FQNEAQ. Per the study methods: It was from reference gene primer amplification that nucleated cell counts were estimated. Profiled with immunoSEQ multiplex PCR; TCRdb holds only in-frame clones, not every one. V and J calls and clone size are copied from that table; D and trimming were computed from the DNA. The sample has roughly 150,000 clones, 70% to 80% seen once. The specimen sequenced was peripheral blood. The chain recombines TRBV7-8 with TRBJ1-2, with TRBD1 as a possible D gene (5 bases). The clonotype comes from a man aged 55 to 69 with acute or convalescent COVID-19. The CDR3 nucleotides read TGTGCCAGCAGCTCAAACCCGCGGGACCGCCACCACTACACCTTC. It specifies CASSSNPRDRHHYTF.